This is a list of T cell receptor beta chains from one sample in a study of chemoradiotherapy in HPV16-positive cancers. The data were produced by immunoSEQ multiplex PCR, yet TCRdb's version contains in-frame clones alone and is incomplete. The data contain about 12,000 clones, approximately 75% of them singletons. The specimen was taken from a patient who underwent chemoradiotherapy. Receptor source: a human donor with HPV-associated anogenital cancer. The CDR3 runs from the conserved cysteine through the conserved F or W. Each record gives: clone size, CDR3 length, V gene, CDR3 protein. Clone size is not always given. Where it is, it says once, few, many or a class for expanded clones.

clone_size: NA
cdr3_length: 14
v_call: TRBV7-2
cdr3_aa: CASSPGTAGTEAFF

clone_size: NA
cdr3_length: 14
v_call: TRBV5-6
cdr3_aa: CASSLVLAGYEQYF

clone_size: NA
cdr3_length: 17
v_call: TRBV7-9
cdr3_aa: CASSAPPGGPSGNTIYF

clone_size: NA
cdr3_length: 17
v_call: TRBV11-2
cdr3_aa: CASSSNRLAGGTDTQYF

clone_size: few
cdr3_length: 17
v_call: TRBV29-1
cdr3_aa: CSAPKWWREGQPCEQYF

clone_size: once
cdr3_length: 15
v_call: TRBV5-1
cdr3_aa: CASSLNSQGQNIQYF

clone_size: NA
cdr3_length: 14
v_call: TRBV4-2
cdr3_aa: CASRVLATYNEQFF

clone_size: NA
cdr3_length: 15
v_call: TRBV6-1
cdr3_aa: CASTRLQGINTEAFF

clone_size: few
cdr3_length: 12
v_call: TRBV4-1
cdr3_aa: CASSPGLGVHTF

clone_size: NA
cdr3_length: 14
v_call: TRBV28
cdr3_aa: CASLPAGVPDTQYF

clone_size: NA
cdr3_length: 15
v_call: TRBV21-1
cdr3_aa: CASSKAERFFDPQHF

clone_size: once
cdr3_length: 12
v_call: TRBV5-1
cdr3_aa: CASSSEGETQYF

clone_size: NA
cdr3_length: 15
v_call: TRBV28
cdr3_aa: CASSLKGMSSYEQYF

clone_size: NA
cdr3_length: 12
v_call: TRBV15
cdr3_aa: CATSDGSYEQYF

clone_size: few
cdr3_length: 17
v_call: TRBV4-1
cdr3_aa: CASSQEVGLIFSYEQYF

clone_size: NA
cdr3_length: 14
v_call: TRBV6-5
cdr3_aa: CASSYGGENTEAFF

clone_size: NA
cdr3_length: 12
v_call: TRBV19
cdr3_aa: CASSIGGQPQHF

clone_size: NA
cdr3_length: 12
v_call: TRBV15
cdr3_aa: CATSRGLHEQYF

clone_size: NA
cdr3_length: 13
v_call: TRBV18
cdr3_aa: CASSEDSNNEQFF

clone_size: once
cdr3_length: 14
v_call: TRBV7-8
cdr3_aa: CASSFGQLNEKLFF

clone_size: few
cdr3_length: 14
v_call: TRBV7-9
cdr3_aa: CASSLGAGSYEQYF

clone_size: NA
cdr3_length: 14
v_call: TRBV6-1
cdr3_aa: CASSEYGFGETQYF

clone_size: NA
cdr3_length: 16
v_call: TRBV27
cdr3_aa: CASSLEARAHTDTQYF

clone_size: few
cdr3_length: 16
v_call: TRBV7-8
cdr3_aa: CASSDVDRDISIGYTF

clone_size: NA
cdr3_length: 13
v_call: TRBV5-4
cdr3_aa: CASSFPGNTEAFF

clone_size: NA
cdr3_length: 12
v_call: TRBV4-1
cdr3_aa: CASRGADTEAFF

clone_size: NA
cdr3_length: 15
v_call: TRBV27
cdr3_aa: CASSGGLVPTDTQYF

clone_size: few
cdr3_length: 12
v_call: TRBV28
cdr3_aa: CASETSNYEQYF

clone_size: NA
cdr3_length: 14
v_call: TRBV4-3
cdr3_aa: CASSKSGSRGTQYF